This TCR beta chain is from a study of neurological immune-mediated disorders. The making of cDNA relied on 5'RACE with 10-nucleotide random UMIs. MiXCR, applied by TCRdb to the 5' RACE reads, yields one record per CDR3 protein. The data show around 52,000 distinct CDR3 sequences, 4.5% to 7% seen once. The table lists this clonotype with many counts. Its target is unknown. Study-level results: Repertoires from 18 of 34 multiple sclerosis patients grouped phylogenetically into a related-CDR3 cluster, suggesting a possible signature. Patients with HTLV-1-associated myelopathy had the highest level of TCR clonal expansion, whereas patients with multiple sclerosis had the lowest level, falling beneath the level found in healthy controls.

There are 16 residues in the CDR3. Germline V gene lookup returns CDR1 ENHRY and CDR2 SYGVKD. After removal of 2 bases from V and 6 bases from J, the junction contained 11 bases not matched to a gene. The sorted-subset TCR libraries were prepared using some 920,000 CD4+ or CD8+ T cells as the starting material. This clonotype was obtained from a woman between 18 and 29 years old with multiple sclerosis. V is TRBV10-3 and J is TRBJ2-3; 7 positions agree with TRBD2. The sample taken for sequencing was CD4+ T cells from blood. CDR3 in DNA: TGTGCCATCAGTGAGGCGGGAGCAAGTTTCGGTGATACGCAGTATTTT. It yields the protein CAISEAGASFGDTQYF.